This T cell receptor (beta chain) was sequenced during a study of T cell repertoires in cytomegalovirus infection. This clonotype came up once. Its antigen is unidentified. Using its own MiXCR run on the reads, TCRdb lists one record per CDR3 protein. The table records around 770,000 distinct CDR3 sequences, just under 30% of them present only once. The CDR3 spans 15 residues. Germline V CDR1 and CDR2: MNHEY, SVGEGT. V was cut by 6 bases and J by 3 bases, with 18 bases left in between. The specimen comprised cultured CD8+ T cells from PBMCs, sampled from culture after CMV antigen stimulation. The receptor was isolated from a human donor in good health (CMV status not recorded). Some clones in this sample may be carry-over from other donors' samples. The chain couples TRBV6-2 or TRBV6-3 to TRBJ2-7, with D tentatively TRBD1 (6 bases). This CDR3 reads CASSLLTGSSYEQYF. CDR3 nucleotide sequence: TGTGCCAGCAGCCTCCTGACAGGAAGTAGCTACGAGCAGTACTTC.